Given below is one T cell receptor beta chain in context. Germline loops: CDR1 SGHRS, CDR2 YFSETQ. The CDR3 totals 9 residues. The germline V and J ends were trimmed by 8 bases and 3 bases, with 3 bases remaining between them. The sample comes from a study of T cell changes during pregnancy in multiple sclerosis. Assay used: immunoSEQ multiplex PCR; TCRdb lists only in-frame clones, some missing. The sample consists of fewer than 20,000 clones, roughly 88% of them appearing once. The sequencing used CD8+ T cells from peripheral blood mononuclear cells, collected after pregnancy. The clonotype comes from a female donor in good health, enrolled as a control in a pregnancy study. The chain links TRBV5-1 to TRBJ2-7, with D unresolved. As DNA, the CDR3 is TGCGCCAGTATCTACGAGCAGTACTTC. It translates to CASIYEQYF.